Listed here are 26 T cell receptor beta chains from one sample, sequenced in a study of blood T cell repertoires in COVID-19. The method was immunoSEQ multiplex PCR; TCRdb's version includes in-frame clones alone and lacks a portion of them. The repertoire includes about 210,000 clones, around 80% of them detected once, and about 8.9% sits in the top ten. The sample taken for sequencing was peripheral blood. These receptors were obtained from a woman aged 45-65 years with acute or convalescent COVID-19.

This CDR3 reads CASRPRESNEQFF. The DNA of the CDR3 is TGTGCCAGCAGACCTCGGGAATCCAATGAGCAGTTCTTC. J is TRBJ2-1 and V is TRBV6-5; tentative D call: TRBD2 (5 bases). CDR3 length equals 13 residues. V shed 6 bases and J shed 6 bases, with 12 bases lying between them. CDR1 MNHEY and CDR2 SVGAGI come from the germline V gene.

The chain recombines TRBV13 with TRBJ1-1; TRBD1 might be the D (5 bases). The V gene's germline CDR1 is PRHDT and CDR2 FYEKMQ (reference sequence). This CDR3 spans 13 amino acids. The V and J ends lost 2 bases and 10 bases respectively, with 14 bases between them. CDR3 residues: CASSLRVWRGAFF. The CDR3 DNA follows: TGTGCCAGCAGCTTAAGGGTTTGGAGGGGAGCTTTCTTT.

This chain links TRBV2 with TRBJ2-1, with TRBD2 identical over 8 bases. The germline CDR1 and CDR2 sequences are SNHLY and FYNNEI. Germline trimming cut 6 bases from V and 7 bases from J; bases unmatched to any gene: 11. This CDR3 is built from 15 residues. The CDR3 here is CASRDPGLVLNEQFF. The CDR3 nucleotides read TGTGCCAGCAGGGACCCGGGACTAGTCCTGAATGAGCAGTTCTTC.

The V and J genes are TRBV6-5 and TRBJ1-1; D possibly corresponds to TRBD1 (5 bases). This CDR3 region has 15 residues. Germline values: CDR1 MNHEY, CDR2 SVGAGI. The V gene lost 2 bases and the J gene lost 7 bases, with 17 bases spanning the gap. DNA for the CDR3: TGTGCCAGCAGTTACAGACCAGGCGGGGGTAGTGAAGCTTTCTTT. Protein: CASSYRPGGGSEAFF.

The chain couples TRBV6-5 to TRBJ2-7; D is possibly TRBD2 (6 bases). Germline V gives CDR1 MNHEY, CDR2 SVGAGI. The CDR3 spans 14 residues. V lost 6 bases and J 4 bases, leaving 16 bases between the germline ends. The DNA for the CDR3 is TGTGCCAGCAGCTCGCGGGAAGCTCGGTACGAGCAGTACTTC. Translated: CASSSREARYEQYF.

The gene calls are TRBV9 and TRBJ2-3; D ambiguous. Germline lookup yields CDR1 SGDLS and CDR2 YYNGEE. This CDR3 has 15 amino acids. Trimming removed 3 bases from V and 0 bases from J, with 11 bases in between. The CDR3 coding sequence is TGTGCCAGCAGCGAAACCGGGTATAGCACAGATACGCAGTATTTT. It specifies CASSETGYSTDTQYF.

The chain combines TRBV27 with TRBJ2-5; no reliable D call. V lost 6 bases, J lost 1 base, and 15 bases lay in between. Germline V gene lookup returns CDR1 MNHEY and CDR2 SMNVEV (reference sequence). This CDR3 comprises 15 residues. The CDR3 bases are TGTGCCAGCAGGAGCCTTTCGCGGTCCCAAGAGACCCAGTACTTC. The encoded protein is CASRSLSRSQETQYF.

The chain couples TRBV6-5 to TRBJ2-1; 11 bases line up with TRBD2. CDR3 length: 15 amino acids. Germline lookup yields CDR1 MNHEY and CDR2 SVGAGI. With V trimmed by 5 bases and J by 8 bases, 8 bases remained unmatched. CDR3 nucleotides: TGTGCCAGCAGTCCTACTAGCGGGAGAGCCGATGAGCAGTTCTTC. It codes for CASSPTSGRADEQFF.

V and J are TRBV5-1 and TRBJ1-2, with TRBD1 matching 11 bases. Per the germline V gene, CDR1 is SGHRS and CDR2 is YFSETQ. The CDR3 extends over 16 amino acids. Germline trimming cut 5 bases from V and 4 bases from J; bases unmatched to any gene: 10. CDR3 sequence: CASRAGTGGSGYGYTF. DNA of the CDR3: TGCGCCAGCAGGGCCGGGACAGGGGGATCGGGCTATGGCTACACCTTC.

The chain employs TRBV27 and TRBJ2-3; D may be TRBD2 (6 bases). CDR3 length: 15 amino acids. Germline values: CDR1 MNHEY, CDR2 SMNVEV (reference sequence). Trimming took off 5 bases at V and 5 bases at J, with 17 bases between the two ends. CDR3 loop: CASSPITGRGDTQYF. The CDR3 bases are TGTGCCAGCAGTCCCATCACTGGGCGGGGAGATACGCAGTATTTT.

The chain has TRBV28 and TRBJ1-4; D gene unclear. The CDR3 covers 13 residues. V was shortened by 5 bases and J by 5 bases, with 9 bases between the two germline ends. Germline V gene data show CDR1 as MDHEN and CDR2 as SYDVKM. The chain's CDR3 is CASSPQMNEKLFF. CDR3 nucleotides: TGTGCCAGCAGTCCTCAGATGAATGAAAAACTGTTTTTT.

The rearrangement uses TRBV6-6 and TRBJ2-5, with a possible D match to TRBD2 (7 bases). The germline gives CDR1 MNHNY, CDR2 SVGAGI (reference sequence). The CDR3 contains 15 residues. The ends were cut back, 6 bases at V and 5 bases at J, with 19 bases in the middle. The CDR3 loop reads CASSPEGGPQETQYF. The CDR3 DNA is TGTGCCAGCAGCCCCGAGGGGGGGCCCCAGGAGACCCAGTACTTC.

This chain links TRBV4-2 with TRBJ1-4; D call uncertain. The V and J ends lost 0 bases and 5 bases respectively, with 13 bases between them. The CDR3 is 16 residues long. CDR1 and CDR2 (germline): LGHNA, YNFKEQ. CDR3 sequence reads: CASSQDSGLRNEKLFF. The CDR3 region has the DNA TGTGCCAGCAGCCAAGATTCCGGACTGAGGAATGAAAAACTGTTTTTT.

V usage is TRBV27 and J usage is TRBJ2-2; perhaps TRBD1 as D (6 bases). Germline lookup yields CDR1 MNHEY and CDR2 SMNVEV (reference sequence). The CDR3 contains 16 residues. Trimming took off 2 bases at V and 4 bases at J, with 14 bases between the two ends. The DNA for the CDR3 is TGTGCCAGCAGTTTACAGGGGTTTGAGGTCACCGGGGAGCTGTTTTTT. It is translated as CASSLQGFEVTGELFF.

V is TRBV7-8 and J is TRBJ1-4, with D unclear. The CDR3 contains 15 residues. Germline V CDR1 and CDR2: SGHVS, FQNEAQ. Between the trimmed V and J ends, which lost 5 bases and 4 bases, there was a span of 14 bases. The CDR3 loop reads CASSLRWAFNEKLFF. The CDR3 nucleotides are TGTGCCAGCAGCCTACGGTGGGCCTTTAATGAAAAACTGTTTTTT.

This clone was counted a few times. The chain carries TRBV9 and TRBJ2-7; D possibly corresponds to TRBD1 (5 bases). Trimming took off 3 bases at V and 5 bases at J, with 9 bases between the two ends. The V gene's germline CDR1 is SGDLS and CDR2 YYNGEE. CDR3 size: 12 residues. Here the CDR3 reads CASSEGHNEQYF. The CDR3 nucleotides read TGTGCCAGCAGCGAAGGACACAACGAGCAGTACTTC.

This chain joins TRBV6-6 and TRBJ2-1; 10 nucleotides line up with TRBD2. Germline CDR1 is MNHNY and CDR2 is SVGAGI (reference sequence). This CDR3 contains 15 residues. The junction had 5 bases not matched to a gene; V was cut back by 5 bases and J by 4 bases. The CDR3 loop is CASSDQTSGYNEQFF. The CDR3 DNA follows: TGTGCCAGCAGTGATCAGACTAGCGGGTACAATGAGCAGTTCTTC.

CDR3 amino acids: CASSEGNRGDQPQHF. CDR3 sequence (DNA): TGTGCCAGCAGTGAAGGAAACAGGGGCGATCAGCCCCAGCATTTT. The chain is built from TRBV2 and TRBJ1-5; 7 bases are a match to TRBD1. CDR1 is SNHLY and CDR2 is FYNNEI in the germline V gene. Unmatched junction bases numbered 5, after V lost 1 base and J lost 5 bases. This CDR3 has 15 residues.

CDR3 loop: CSVPQGGANTGELFF. The CDR3 region has the DNA TGCAGCGTCCCACAGGGGGGAGCTAACACCGGGGAGCTGTTTTTT. The rearrangement links TRBV29-1 to TRBJ2-2; 8 bases align to TRBD1. With V trimmed by 6 bases and J by 2 bases, 8 bases remained unmatched. The germline V gene has CDR1 SQVTM and CDR2 ANQGSEA. CDR3 length: 15 amino acids.

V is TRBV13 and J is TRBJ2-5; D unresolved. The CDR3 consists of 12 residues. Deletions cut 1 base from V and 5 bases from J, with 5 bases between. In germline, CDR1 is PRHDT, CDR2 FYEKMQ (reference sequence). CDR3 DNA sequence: TGTGCCAGCAGCTTAGCCGGGGAGACCCAGTACTTC. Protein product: CASSLAGETQYF.

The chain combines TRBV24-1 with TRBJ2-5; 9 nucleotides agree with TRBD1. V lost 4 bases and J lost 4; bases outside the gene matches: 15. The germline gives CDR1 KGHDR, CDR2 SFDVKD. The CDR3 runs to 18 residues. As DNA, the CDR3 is TGTGCCACCAGTGACCGAGGCGCCCGGACAGGGGTGGGAGAGACCCAGTACTTC. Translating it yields CATSDRGARTGVGETQYF.

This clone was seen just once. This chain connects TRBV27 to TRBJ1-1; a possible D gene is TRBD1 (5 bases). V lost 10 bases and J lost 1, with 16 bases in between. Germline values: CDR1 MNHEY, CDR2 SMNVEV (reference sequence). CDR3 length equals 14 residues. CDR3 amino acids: CATRRGAANTEAFF. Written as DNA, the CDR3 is TGTGCCACCCGACGTGGGGCTGCGAACACTGAAGCTTTCTTT.

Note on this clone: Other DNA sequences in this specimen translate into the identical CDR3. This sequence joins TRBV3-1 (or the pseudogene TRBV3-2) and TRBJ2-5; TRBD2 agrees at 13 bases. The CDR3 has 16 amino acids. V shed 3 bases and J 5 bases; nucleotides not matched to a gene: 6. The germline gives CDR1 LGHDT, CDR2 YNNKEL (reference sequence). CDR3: CASSQLLAGGRETQYF. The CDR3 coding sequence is TGTGCCAGCAGCCAGCTACTAGCGGGAGGGCGCGAGACCCAGTACTTC.

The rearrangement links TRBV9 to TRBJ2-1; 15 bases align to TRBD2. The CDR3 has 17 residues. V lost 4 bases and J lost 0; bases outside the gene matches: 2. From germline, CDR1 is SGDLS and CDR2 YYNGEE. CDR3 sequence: CASSSGLAGGSYNEQFF. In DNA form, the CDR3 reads TGTGCCAGCAGCTCGGGACTAGCGGGAGGCTCCTACAATGAGCAGTTCTTC.

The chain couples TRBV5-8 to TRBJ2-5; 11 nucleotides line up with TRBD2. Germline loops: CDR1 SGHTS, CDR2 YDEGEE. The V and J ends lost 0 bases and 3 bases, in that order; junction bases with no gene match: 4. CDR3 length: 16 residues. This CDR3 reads CASSLETTSGKETQYF. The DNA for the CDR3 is TGTGCCAGCAGCTTGGAAACGACTAGCGGGAAAGAGACCCAGTACTTC.

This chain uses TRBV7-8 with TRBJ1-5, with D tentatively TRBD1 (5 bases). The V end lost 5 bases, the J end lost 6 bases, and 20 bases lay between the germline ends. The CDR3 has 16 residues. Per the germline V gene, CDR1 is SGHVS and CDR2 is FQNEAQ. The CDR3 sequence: CASSLMSGREGQPQHF. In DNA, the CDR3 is TGTGCCAGCAGCCTAATGTCGGGACGGGAGGGTCAGCCCCAGCATTTT.